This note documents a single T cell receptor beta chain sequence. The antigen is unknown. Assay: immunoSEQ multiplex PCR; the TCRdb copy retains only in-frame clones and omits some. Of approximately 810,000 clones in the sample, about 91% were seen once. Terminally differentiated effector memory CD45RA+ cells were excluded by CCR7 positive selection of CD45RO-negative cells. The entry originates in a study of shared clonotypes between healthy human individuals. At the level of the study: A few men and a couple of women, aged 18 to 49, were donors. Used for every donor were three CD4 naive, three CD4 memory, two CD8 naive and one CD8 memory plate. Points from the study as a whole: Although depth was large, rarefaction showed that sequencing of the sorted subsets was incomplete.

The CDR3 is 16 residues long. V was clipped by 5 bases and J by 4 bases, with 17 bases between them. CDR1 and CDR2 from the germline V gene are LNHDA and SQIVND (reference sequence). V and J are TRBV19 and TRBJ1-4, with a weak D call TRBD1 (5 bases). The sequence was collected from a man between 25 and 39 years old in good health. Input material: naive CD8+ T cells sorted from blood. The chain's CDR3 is CASSWRGEGVNEKLFF. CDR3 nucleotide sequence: TGTGCCAGTAGTTGGCGAGGGGAAGGAGTTAATGAAAAACTGTTTTTT.